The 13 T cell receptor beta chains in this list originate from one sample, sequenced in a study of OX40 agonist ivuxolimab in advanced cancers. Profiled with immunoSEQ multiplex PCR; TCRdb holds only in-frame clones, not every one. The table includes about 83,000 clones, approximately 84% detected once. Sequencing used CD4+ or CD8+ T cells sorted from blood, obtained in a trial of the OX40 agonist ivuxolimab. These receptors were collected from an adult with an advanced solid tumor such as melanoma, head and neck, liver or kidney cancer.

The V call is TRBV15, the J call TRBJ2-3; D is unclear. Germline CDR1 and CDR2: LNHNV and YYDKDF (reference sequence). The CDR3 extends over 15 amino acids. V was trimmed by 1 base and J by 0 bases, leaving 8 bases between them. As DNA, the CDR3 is TGTGCCACCAGCAGAGGAGGTTTTAGCACAGATACGCAGTATTTT. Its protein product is CATSRGGFSTDTQYF.

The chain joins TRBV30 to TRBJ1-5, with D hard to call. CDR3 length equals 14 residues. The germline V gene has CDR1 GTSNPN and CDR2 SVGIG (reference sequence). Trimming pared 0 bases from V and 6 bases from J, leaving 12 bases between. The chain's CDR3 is CAWSVGGLGQPQHF. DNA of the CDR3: TGTGCCTGGAGTGTTGGAGGGTTAGGTCAGCCCCAGCATTTT. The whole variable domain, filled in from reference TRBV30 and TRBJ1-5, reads SQTIHQWPATLVQPVGSPLSLECTVEGTSNPNLYWYRQAAGRGLQLLFYSVGIGQISSEVPQNLSASRPQDRQFILSSKKLLLSDSGFYLCAWSVGGLGQPQHFGDGTRLSIL.

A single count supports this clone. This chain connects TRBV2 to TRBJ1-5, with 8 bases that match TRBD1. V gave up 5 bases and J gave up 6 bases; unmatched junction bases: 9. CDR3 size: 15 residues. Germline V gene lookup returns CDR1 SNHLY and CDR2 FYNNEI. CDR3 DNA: TGTGCCAGCAGTCCTCAGGGGGCTACTGGTCAGCCCCAGCATTTT. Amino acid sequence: CASSPQGATGQPQHF.

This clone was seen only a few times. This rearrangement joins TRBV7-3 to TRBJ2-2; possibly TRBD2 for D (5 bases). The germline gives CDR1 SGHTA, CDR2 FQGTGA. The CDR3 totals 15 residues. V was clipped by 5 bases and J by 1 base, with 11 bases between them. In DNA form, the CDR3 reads TGTGCCAGCAGCGCCGACTACCGGAACACCGGGGAGCTGTTTTTT. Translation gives CASSADYRNTGELFF.

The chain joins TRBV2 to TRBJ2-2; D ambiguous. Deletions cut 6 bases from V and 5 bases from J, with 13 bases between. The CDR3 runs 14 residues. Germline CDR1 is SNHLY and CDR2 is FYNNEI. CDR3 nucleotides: TGTGCCAGCAGAGTGACTGGATGGACCGGGGAGCTGTTTTTT. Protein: CASRVTGWTGELFF.

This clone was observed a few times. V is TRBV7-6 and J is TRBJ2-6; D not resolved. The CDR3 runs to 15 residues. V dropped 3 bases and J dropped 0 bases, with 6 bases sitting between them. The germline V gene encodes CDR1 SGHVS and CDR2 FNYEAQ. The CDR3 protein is CASSFSVSGANVLTF. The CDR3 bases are TGTGCCAGCAGCTTTTCGGTCTCTGGGGCCAACGTCCTGACTTTC.

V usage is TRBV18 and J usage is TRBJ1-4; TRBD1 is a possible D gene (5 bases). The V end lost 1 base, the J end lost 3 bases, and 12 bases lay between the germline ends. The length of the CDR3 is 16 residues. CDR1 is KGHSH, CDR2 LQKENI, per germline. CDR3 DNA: TGTGCCAGCTCACCACGAATTGGACAAGCTAATGAAAAACTGTTTTTT. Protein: CASSPRIGQANEKLFF.

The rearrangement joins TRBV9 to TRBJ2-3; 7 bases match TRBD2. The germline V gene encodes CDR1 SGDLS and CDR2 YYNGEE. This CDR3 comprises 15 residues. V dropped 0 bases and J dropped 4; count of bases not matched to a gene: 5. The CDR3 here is CASSVVGGAADTQYF. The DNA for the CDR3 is TGTGCCAGCAGCGTAGTGGGAGGGGCGGCAGATACGCAGTATTTT.

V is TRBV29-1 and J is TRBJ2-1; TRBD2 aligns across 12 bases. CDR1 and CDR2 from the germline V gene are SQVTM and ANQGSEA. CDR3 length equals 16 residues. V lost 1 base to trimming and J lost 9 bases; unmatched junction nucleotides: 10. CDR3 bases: TGCAGCGTTGAAGTTTCGACTAGCGGGAGAGCCAGTGAGCAGTTCTTC. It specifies CSVEVSTSGRASEQFF.

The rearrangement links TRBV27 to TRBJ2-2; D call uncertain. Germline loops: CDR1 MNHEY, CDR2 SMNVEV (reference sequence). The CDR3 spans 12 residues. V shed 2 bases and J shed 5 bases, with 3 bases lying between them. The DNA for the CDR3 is TGTGCCAGCAGTTTAGTTACCGGGGAGCTGTTTTTT. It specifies CASSLVTGELFF.

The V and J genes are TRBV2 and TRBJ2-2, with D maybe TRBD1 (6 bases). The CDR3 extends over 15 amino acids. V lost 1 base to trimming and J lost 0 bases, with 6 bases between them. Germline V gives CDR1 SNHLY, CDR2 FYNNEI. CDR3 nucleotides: TGTGCCAGCAGTGAAGGACAGGCGAACACCGGGGAGCTGTTTTTT. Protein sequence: CASSEGQANTGELFF.

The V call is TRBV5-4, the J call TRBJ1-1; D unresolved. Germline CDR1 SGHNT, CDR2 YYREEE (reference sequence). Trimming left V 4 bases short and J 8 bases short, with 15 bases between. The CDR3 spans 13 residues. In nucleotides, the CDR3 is TGTGCCAGCAGCCCCTATAGCAAAATGGAAGCTTTCTTT. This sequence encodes CASSPYSKMEAFF.

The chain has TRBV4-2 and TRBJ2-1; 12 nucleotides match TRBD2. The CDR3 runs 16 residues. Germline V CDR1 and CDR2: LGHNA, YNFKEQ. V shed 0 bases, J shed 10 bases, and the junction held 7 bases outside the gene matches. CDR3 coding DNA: TGTGCCAGCAGCCAAGAGTATACTAGCGGGGGGAAAGAGCAGTTCTTC. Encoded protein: CASSQEYTSGGKEQFF.